The rows below give T cell receptor beta chains drawn from one sample of a study of cytomegalovirus exposure and HLA in healthy donors. Here immunoSEQ multiplex PCR was the method, and the copy in TCRdb shows in-frame clones only, minus some. The top ten clones hold about 0.094% of a sample with 150,000 to 200,000 clones, 65% to 85% of them seen once. Sequenced: PBMCs. The origin of the receptors is a boy aged 2 to 10 in good health and CMV-seronegative. CDR3s include the opening cysteine and the closing phenylalanine or tryptophan. The order of the fields is J gene, D gene, V gene, clone size, CDR3 protein, CDR3 DNA. A D gene is named only where the DNA matches it firmly. The size field is filled for only some rows; it gives once, few, many or a size class.

TRBJ2-3 | TRBD2 | TRBV4-2 | once | CASSPLGGRSTDTQYF | TGTGCCAGCAGCCCCCTGGGGGGGAGAAGCACAGATACGCAGTATTTT
TRBJ2-3 | - | TRBV4-2 | - | CASSQDSSADTQYF | TGTGCCAGCAGCCAAGATTCTAGCGCAGATACGCAGTATTTT
TRBJ2-7 | - | TRBV28 | - | CASTSRVGEQYF | TGTGCCAGCACCTCCAGGGTGGGCGAGCAGTACTTC
TRBJ1-5 | TRBD1 | TRBV5-1 | - | CASSLGDSYNQPQHF | TGCGCCAGCAGCTTAGGGGACAGCTACAATCAGCCCCAGCATTTT
TRBJ1-6 | - | TRBV6-1 | - | CASSLGREGNSPLHF | TGCGCCAGCAGCTTGGGAAGGGAGGGTAATTCACCCCTCCACTTT
TRBJ2-7 | TRBD2 | TRBV27 | - | CASGTSLIHEQYF | TGTGCCAGTGGGACTAGCTTAATCCACGAGCAGTACTTC
TRBJ2-7 | - | TRBV6-5 | - | CASSSRTDYEQYF | TGTGCCAGCAGTTCCCGGACAGACTACGAGCAGTACTTC
TRBJ1-3 | - | TRBV6-5 | few | CASSYHPRGGNTIYF | TGTGCCAGCAGTTACCACCCCCGAGGCGGAAACACCATATATTTT
TRBJ2-3 | - | TRBV7-7 | - | CASSRKTSDTQYF | TGTGCTAGCAGCCGAAAGACATCCGATACGCAGTATTTT
TRBJ2-2 | TRBD1 | TRBV5-1 | - | CASSIDRGPLRELFF | TGCGCCAGCAGCATCGACAGGGGCCCCCTCCGGGAGCTGTTTTTT
TRBJ1-1 | - | TRBV23-1 | - | CASSQSRRPLNTEAFF | TGCGCCAGCAGTCAATCGAGGCGACCGCTGAACACTGAAGCTTTCTTT
TRBJ2-3 | TRBD2 | TRBV2 | once | CASGGASGASDTQYF | TGTGCCAGTGGAGGGGCTAGCGGGGCGTCAGATACGCAGTATTTT
TRBJ1-4 | - | TRBV7-6 | once | CASSSEGRAGEKLFF | TGTGCCAGCAGCTCGGAGGGCAGGGCTGGAGAAAAACTGTTTTTT
TRBJ1-1 | - | TRBV5-5 | - | CASSLGASTNTEAFF | TGTGCCAGCAGCTTGGGGGCCAGCACTAACACTGAAGCTTTCTTT
TRBJ1-3 | - | TRBV7-9 | - | CASSPLRGNSGNTIYF | TGTGCCAGCAGCCCTCTACGGGGAAACTCTGGAAACACCATATATTTT
TRBJ1-3 | - | TRBV5-5 | - | CASSLLSGNTIYF | TGTGCCAGCAGCTTACTCTCTGGAAACACCATATATTTT
TRBJ2-2 | - | TRBV2 | once | CASSGPGDPRGELFF | TGTGCCAGCAGTGGCCCCGGAGACCCTAGGGGGGAGCTGTTTTTT
TRBJ1-1 | - | TRBV6-6 | - | CASSHPGDGYTEAFF | TGTGCCAGCAGCCACCCAGGGGATGGTTACACTGAAGCTTTCTTT
TRBJ2-3 | - | TRBV2 | few | CASSVGQGIDTQYF | TGTGCCAGCAGTGTAGGGCAGGGGATAGATACGCAGTATTTT
TRBJ1-1 | TRBD1 | TRBV29-1 | - | CSVGQRSGNTEAFF | TGCAGCGTGGGACAGCGGTCGGGGAACACTGAAGCTTTCTTT
TRBJ1-1 | - | TRBV6-4 | - | CASSDKGVRPEAFF | TGTGCCAGCAGTGACAAGGGGGTCCGACCCGAAGCTTTCTTT
TRBJ2-5 | - | TRBV2 | once | CASSKRGGGETQYF | TGTGCCAGCAGTAAAAGGGGGGGCGGAGAGACCCAGTACTTC
TRBJ2-3 | TRBD1 | TRBV6-6 | once | CASSYPRTGYTDTQYF | TGTGCCAGCAGTTACCCCCGGACAGGATACACAGATACGCAGTATTTT
TRBJ2-6 | TRBD1 | TRBV5-4 | - | CASSSYRGSPLSGANGLTF | TGTGCCAGCAGCTCATACAGGGGGTCGCCGCTCTCTGGGGCCAACGGCCTGACTTTC
TRBJ1-2 | - | TRBV5-4 | - | CASSFAAGITNRDYGYTF | TGTGCCAGCAGCTTTGCCGCAGGGATAACGAATAGGGACTATGGCTACACCTTC
TRBJ1-1 | - | TRBV5-4 | once | CASSLQAMNTEAFF | TGTGCCAGCAGCCTCCAAGCTATGAACACTGAAGCTTTCTTT
TRBJ2-3 | - | TRBV5-1 | - | CASSRGGPGTDTQYF | TGCGCCAGCAGCAGGGGGGGCCCTGGCACAGATACGCAGTATTTT
TRBJ2-5 | - | TRBV6-5 | - | CASSYGSPRRLETQYF | TGTGCCAGCAGTTACGGCTCTCCCCGGAGACTAGAGACCCAGTACTTC
TRBJ1-1 | - | TRBV9 | - | CASSEWGGEAFF | TGTGCCAGCAGCGAATGGGGAGGTGAAGCTTTCTTT
TRBJ2-7 | - | TRBV7-8 | few | CASSFTGNTGIGKQYF | TGTGCCAGCAGCTTTACAGGGAATACCGGTATTGGGAAGCAGTACTTC
TRBJ1-3 | TRBD1 | TRBV18 | - | CASSRGQYNSGNTIYF | TGTGCCAGCTCACGGGGACAGTACAATTCTGGAAACACCATATATTTT
TRBJ2-1 | TRBD2 | TRBV7-6 | few | CASSSQGGWRGADNEQFF | TGTGCCAGCAGCTCCCAAGGGGGGTGGCGGGGGGCCGACAATGAGCAGTTCTTC
TRBJ1-6 | TRBD1 | TRBV28 | - | CASSLRAGGSSPLHF | TGTGCCAGCTCTTTAAGGGCAGGGGGCAGTTCACCCCTCCACTTT
TRBJ2-4 | TRBD1 | TRBV19 | - | CASSSDRGPKNIQYF | TGTGCCAGTAGTAGCGACAGGGGGCCCAAAAACATTCAGTACTTC
TRBJ1-1 | TRBD1 | TRBV6-4 | - | CADTRGLMNTEAFF | TGTGCCGACACCAGGGGGCTCATGAACACTGAAGCTTTCTTT
TRBJ2-3 | - | TRBV5-1 | - | CASSFGGALDTQYF | TGCGCCAGCAGCTTTGGGGGGGCCCTAGATACGCAGTATTTT
TRBJ1-1 | - | TRBV4-3 | few | CASSQERIGLGTEAFF | TGCGCCAGCAGCCAAGAGAGGATAGGTTTAGGAACTGAAGCTTTCTTT
TRBJ2-7 | - | TRBV19 | once | CASSIQGPYEQYF | TGTGCCAGTAGTATTCAGGGGCCCTACGAGCAGTACTTC
TRBJ2-7 | TRBD1 | TRBV9 | - | CASSVATGGVYEQYF | TGTGCCAGCAGCGTAGCGACAGGGGGCGTCTACGAGCAGTACTTC
TRBJ2-1 | TRBD2 | TRBV11-2 | - | CASSPRLATSYNEQFF | TGTGCCAGCAGCCCTAGACTAGCTACCTCCTACAATGAGCAGTTCTTC
TRBJ1-2 | - | TRBV11-2 | - | CASSLGLRISYGYTF | TGTGCCAGCAGCTTAGGACTCCGGATATCCTATGGCTACACCTTC
TRBJ1-6 | - | TRBV27 | - | CASSFIRTPNSPLHF | TGTGCCAGCAGTTTCATACGGACACCTAATTCACCCCTCCACTTT
TRBJ1-1 | - | TRBV18 | - | CASSPYAGAPTEAFF | TGTGCCAGCTCACCTTATGCAGGGGCGCCAACTGAAGCTTTCTTT
TRBJ2-7 | - | TRBV2 | - | CASSEQGIHEQYF | TGTGCCAGCAGTGAACAGGGGATCCACGAGCAGTACTTC
TRBJ1-4 | - | TRBV5-4 | few | CASSSQGNEKLFF | TGTGCCAGCAGCTCGCAGGGAAATGAAAAACTGTTTTTT
TRBJ2-7 | - | TRBV2 | - | CASKVDYSYEQYF | TGTGCCAGCAAGGTAGACTACTCCTACGAGCAGTACTTC